This T cell receptor beta chain was profiled in a study of cytomegalovirus exposure and HLA in healthy donors. This CDR3 spans 13 amino acids. V shed 10 bases and J 0 bases; nucleotides not matched to a gene: 3. Germline V gene lookup returns CDR1 SNHLY and CDR2 FYNNEI. Whole-study findings and limits: Presence/absence analyses assumed roughly uniform sequencing depth across donors. Association of approximately 18,000 TCR beta sequences with HLA alleles was found at 0.05 false discovery rate in a later analysis. Some highly shared sequence variants likely arose as a pipeline artifact.

On this clone itself: The antigen remains unidentified.

It was with 60 Vbeta and 13 Jbeta primers that the PCR ran. In the original processing: Approximately 87 million unique TCR beta chains, 9 million to 14 million shared, were counted in a later analysis. Data came from immunoSEQ multiplex PCR; TCRdb stores just in-frame clones and leaves some out. The DNA was the basis for D and trimming; V, J and clone size are from that table. Its listing shows 75,000 to 95,000 clones. The genes are TRBV2 and TRBJ2-1; 7 nucleotides line up with TRBD1. Sequences were obtained from PBMCs. This receptor was obtained from a girl under 18 in good health and CMV-seropositive. This CDR3 reads CATGQYSYNEQFF. CDR3 DNA: TGTGCCACGGGACAGTACTCCTACAATGAGCAGTTCTTC.